This T cell receptor beta chain was obtained from a study of T cell clonotyping in hematopoietic cell transplantation. Study-wide background: Pretransplant recipient samples were taken after cytoreduction.

Trimming took off 8 bases at V and 1 base at J, with 8 bases between the two ends. CDR1 LNHDA and CDR2 SQIVND come from the germline V gene (reference sequence). CDR3 length: 13 amino acids. Profiled with immunoSEQ multiplex PCR; TCRdb holds only in-frame clones, not every one. Among 30,000 to 40,000 clones listed, roughly 96% were seen once. Notes on the study in general: After transplant, recipient diversity fell while pathologically expanded clonotypes grew through day 180.

Time point denoted: recipient sample about 28 days before transplant, after cytoreduction. As regards this clone: Antigen: not known.

Sequencing was performed on peripheral blood mononuclear cells, taken before stem cell transplant. The sequence was obtained from a man aged 40-49 years with chronic myeloid leukemia. Some clones in this sample may be carry-over from other donors' samples. The chain employs TRBV19 and TRBJ2-2; the D is unclear. The DNA of the CDR3 is TGTGCCAGTCAGTCTCGGAACACCGGGGAGCTGTTTTTT. Amino acid sequence: CASQSRNTGELFF.